This T cell receptor beta chain comes out of a study of blood T cell repertoires in COVID-19. As for the study in general: In each case, the material was cDNA or gDNA derived from T cells, B-cell-depleted T cells, or PBMCs.

V shed 3 bases and J shed 1 base, with 14 bases lying between them. CDR1 is SEHNR, CDR2 FQNEAQ, per germline (reference sequence). This CDR3 region has 16 residues. Assay: immunoSEQ multiplex PCR; the TCRdb copy retains only in-frame clones and omits some. The sample records about 350,000 clones, more than 85% being singletons. Two consecutive negative NP/OP PCR tests, clearance, or resolved symptoms defined Cohort 3 recovery. The sequencing sample was made of PBMCs or T cells enriched from blood (not recorded which). This chain connects TRBV7-9 to TRBJ2-3; D possibly corresponds to TRBD1 (6 bases). The receptor was isolated from a woman in her 30s who had recovered from COVID-19. DNA of the CDR3: TGTGCCAGCAGCTTGGCCGACAGGACTGGCACAGATACGCAGTATTTT. It encodes CASSLADRTGTDTQYF.